What follows describes a single TCR beta chain. Germline CDR1 and CDR2: MNHEY and SVGAGI. The CDR3 has 13 residues. Losses at the gene ends were 3 bases for V and 2 bases for J; bases not matched to a gene: 1. The sample is drawn from a study of blood T cell repertoires in COVID-19. Using immunoSEQ multiplex PCR, the repertoire was profiled, and TCRdb retains in-frame clones only, with some absent. In the table there are 200,000 to 250,000 clones, just over 85% of which are singletons. This clonotype was obtained from a man aged 80 or over with acute or convalescent COVID-19. The specimen sequenced was peripheral blood. The J gene is TRBJ2-7, the V gene TRBV6-5, with 7 bases fitting TRBD2. The CDR3 is CASSYGLAYEQYF. CDR3 bases: TGTGCCAGCAGTTATGGACTAGCCTACGAGCAGTACTTC.